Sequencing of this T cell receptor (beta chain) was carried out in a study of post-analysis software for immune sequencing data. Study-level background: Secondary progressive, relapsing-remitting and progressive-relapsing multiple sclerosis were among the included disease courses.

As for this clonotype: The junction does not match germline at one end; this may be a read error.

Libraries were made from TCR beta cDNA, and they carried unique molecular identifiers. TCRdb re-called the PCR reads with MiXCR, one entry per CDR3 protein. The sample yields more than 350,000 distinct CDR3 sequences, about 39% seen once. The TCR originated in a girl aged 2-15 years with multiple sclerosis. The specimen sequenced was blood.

In DNA form, the CDR3 reads TGTGCCGTCAGTCCGACAGGCGACCCCTACGAGCAGTACTTC. Residues: CAVSPTGDPYEQYF. The chain joins TRBV10-3 to TRBJ2-7, with D perhaps matching TRBD1 (6 bases). The CDR3 sequence is 14 residues long. CDR1 is ENHRY and CDR2 is SYGVKD in the germline V gene.